The clone carrying this T cell receptor (beta chain) was seen ten or more times. TCRdb analysed the PCR reads with MiXCR anew, one entry per CDR3 protein. The table lists about 10,000 distinct CDR3 sequences, 27% of them singletons. CDR3 length: 13 amino acids. The germline gives CDR1 SGHTA, CDR2 FQGTGA. The V end was cut by 5 bases, the J end by 14 bases, with 19 bases between. The data are from a study of immune characterization of retroperitoneal liposarcoma. The receptor was isolated from a female donor with retroperitoneal liposarcoma. The chain links TRBV7-3 to TRBJ2-1; D perhaps matches TRBD1 (5 bases). The sample was tumor tissue. As DNA, the CDR3 is TGTGCCAGCAGCCTACGGACGGATACCAGGGAGTTCTTC. It encodes CASSLRTDTREFF.